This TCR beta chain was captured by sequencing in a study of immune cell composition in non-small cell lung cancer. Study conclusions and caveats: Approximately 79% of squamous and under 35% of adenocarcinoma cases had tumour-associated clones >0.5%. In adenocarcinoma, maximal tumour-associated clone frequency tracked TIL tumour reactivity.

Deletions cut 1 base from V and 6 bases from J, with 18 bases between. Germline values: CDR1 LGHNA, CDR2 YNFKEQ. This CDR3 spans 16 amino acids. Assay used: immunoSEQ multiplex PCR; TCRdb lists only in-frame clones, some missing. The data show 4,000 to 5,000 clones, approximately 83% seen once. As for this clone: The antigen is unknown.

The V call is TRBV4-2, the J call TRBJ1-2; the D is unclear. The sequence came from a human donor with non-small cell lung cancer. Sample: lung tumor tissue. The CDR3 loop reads CASSQVTGNGIDGYTF. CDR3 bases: TGTGCCAGCAGCCAAGTAACCGGGAATGGGATAGATGGCTACACCTTC.